A single sample gave rise to the 17 T cell receptor beta chains below, sequenced in a study of blood T cell repertoires in COVID-19. Measured with immunoSEQ multiplex PCR; TCRdb has only the in-frame clones, and not every one. The data contain roughly 100,000 clones, roughly 90% of them singletons. The sequencing sample was made of peripheral blood. The source is a woman aged 50 to 60 with COVID-19, enrolled during active disease.

This sequence joins TRBV7-9 and TRBJ2-7, with TRBD1 as a possible D gene (5 bases). Trimming left V 3 bases short and J 0 bases short, with 6 bases between. This CDR3 region has 13 residues. CDR1 is SEHNR and CDR2 is FQNEAQ in the germline V gene (reference sequence). The CDR3 loop reads CASSLTDSYEQYF. The CDR3 DNA sequence: TGTGCCAGCAGCTTGACAGACTCCTACGAGCAGTACTTC. The full variable domain, rest sourced from reference TRBV7-9 and TRBJ2-7, is DTGVSQNPRHKITKRGQNVTFRCDPISEHNRLYWYRQTLGQGPEFLTYFQNEAQLEKSRLLSDRFSAERPKGSFSTLEIQRTEQGDSAMYLCASSLTDSYEQYFGPGTRLTVT.

This chain links TRBV11-3 with TRBJ2-3, with D possibly matching TRBD2 (7 bases). CDR1 and CDR2 (germline): SGHNT, YENEEA. V was cut by 3 bases and J by 3 bases, with 13 bases left in between. There are 15 residues in the CDR3. CDR3 amino acids: CASSFLGGATDTQYF. DNA of the CDR3: TGTGCCAGCAGCTTTCTTGGGGGGGCAACAGATACGCAGTATTTT.

The chain uses TRBV21-1 and TRBJ1-5; no DNA check was done on the table's D call, TRBD1. TRBV21-1 is marked as a pseudogene. This CDR3 contains 14 residues. Written as DNA, the CDR3 is TGTGCCAGCAGCATCGGGACAGAAGATCAGCCCCAGCATTTT. It translates to CASSIGTEDQPQHF.

The rearrangement joins TRBV6-5 to TRBJ1-2; no definite D call. The germline gives CDR1 MNHEY, CDR2 SVGAGI. CDR3 length: 12 amino acids. V was clipped by 6 bases and J by 3 bases, with 8 bases between them. The CDR3 region has the DNA TGTGCCAGCAGCCGAACTCACTATGGCTACACCTTC. Translated: CASSRTHYGYTF.

V and J are TRBV28 and TRBJ2-3; no definite D call. CDR1 is MDHEN, CDR2 SYDVKM, per germline. V lost 5 bases and J 4 bases, leaving 10 bases between the germline ends. There are 13 residues in the CDR3. The CDR3 nucleotides are TGTGCCAGCAGTACCCTTAGTCCAGATACGCAGTATTTT. The encoded protein is CASSTLSPDTQYF.

The V call is TRBV5-1, the J call TRBJ2-2, with 7 bases that match TRBD2. The CDR3 is 16 amino acids. The V and J ends lost 4 bases and 3 bases, in that order; junction bases with no gene match: 9. Germline V gene lookup returns CDR1 SGHRS and CDR2 YFSETQ. The CDR3 protein is CASSPTVAGDTGELFF. The CDR3 DNA is TGCGCCAGCAGCCCCACGGTGGCGGGGGACACCGGGGAGCTGTTTTTT.

About this clone itself: A read error may produce the germline difference seen at one junction end. The chain recombines TRBV5-6 with TRBJ1-3, with no clear D. This CDR3 spans 14 amino acids. Germline lookup yields CDR1 SGHDT and CDR2 YYEEEE. CDR3 in DNA: TGTGCCAGCACCTTGGGGAGCTCTGGAAACACCATATATTTT. This sequence encodes CASTLGSSGNTIYF.

V is TRBV6-5 and J is TRBJ1-2; 7 bases map to TRBD1. The CDR3 loop spans 14 amino acids. The germline V gene has CDR1 MNHEY and CDR2 SVGAGI. Trimming removed 0 bases from V and 8 bases from J; junction bases left unmatched: 6. In DNA, the CDR3 is TGTGCCAGCAGTTACTCGGCAGGGGGTTTGGGCTACACCTTC. It is translated as CASSYSAGGLGYTF.

The CDR3 DNA reads as TGTGCCAGCAGAGACCCCCGGACAGGACCCGAGCAGTACTTC. It yields the protein CASRDPRTGPEQYF. This rearrangement joins TRBV2 to TRBJ2-7; 7 nucleotides align to TRBD1. The J segment lost 6 bases and the V segment lost 6 bases, leaving 11 bases of the junction unmatched. The CDR3 is 14 residues long. Per germline, CDR1 SNHLY and CDR2 FYNNEI.

This chain links TRBV9 with TRBJ1-6; D gene ambiguous. V lost 3 bases to trimming and J lost 7 bases, with 14 bases between them. Germline-derived CDR1 and CDR2 are SGDLS and YYNGEE. The CDR3 runs 15 residues. CDR3 amino acids: CASSAFEGGNSPLHF. The CDR3, as DNA: TGTGCCAGCAGCGCGTTTGAGGGAGGGAATTCACCCCTCCACTTT.

This clone appeared a few times. The V and J genes are TRBV11-3 and TRBJ2-3, with TRBD1 matching 10 bases. With V trimmed by 5 bases and J by 2 bases, 7 bases remained unmatched. From germline, CDR1 is SGHNT and CDR2 YENEEA. This CDR3 has 16 residues. The CDR3 region has the DNA TGTGCCAGCAGCCCGACAGGGGGCCGTTTCACAGATACGCAGTATTTT. Protein: CASSPTGGRFTDTQYF.

This rearrangement joins TRBV5-4 to TRBJ1-2; 11 positions match TRBD1. Germline lookup yields CDR1 SGHNT and CDR2 YYREEE (reference sequence). The CDR3 sequence is 15 residues long. J lost 4 bases, V lost 2 bases, and 4 bases had no gene match. For the CDR3, the DNA is TGTGCCAGCAGCTTCCGGGACAGGGGGGTCTATGGCTACACCTTC. It codes for CASSFRDRGVYGYTF.

Only one count was recorded for this clone. The chain recombines TRBV6-5 with TRBJ2-3; a possible D gene is TRBD2 (6 bases). Trimming stripped 5 bases from V and 5 bases from J, with 17 bases between. The CDR3 is 15 amino acids. Germline CDR1 and CDR2: MNHEY and SVGAGI. The CDR3 nucleotides are TGTGCCAGCAGTCCTATCGCGGGATCCGGAGATACGCAGTATTTT. It specifies CASSPIAGSGDTQYF.

This chain joins TRBV4-1 and TRBJ1-2; TRBD1 is a possible D gene (6 bases). Germline V lookup: CDR1 MGHRA, CDR2 YSYEKL. Trimming took off 1 base at V and 6 bases at J, with 12 bases between the two ends. This CDR3 has 14 residues. Here the CDR3 reads CASSQGPGDNGYTF. Written as DNA, the CDR3 is TGCGCCAGCAGCCAAGGTCCAGGGGATAATGGCTACACCTTC.

The chain carries TRBV6-5 and TRBJ1-5; 10 nucleotides align to TRBD1. V gave up 6 bases and J gave up 4 bases; unmatched junction bases: 6. Germline lookup yields CDR1 MNHEY and CDR2 SVGAGI. The CDR3 loop spans 15 amino acids. In DNA, the CDR3 is TGTGCCAGCAGGGGGGTGGGACAGGGGAATCAGCCCCAGCATTTT. As protein: CASRGVGQGNQPQHF.

In this sample, this clone turned up once. CDR3 loop: CASSLTKRGTGRGSPLHF. CDR3 sequence (DNA): TGTGCCAGCAGCTTAACGAAGCGGGGGACAGGGCGGGGATCACCCCTCCACTTT. The chain recombines TRBV7-3 with TRBJ1-6, with TRBD1 identical over 9 bases. This CDR3 contains 18 residues. CDR1 is SGHTA, CDR2 FQGTGA, per germline. V gave up 0 bases and J gave up 10 bases; unmatched junction bases: 13.

The chain uses TRBV12-5 and TRBJ1-2; D gene ambiguous. This CDR3 comprises 17 residues. With 3 bases removed from V and 0 bases from J, the gap between germline ends came to 17 bases. The germline V gene has CDR1 LGHNT and CDR2 FRNRAP. The CDR3 spells CASGFGSLVGANYGYTF. For the CDR3, the DNA is TGTGCTAGTGGTTTTGGCTCTCTCGTGGGAGCTAACTATGGCTACACCTTC.